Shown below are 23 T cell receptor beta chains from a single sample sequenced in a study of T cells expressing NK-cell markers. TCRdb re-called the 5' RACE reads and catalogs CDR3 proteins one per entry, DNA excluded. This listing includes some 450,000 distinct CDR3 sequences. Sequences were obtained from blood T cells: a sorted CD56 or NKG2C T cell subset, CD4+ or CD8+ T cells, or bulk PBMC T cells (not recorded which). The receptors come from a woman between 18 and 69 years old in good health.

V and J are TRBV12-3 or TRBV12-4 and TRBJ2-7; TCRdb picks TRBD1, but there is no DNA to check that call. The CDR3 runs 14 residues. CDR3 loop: CASSSGTRAYEQYF.

The CDR3 sequence is CASSAWRGPNTGELFF. The gene calls are TRBV5-1 and TRBJ2-2; absent DNA, TCRdb's TRBD1 call cannot be checked. CDR1 is SGHRS and CDR2 is YFSETQ in the germline V gene. The CDR3 covers 16 residues. The full variable domain, with the rest looked up from reference TRBV5-1 and TRBJ2-2, is KAGVTQTPRYLIKTRGQQVTLSCSPISGHRSVSWYQQTPGQGLQFLFEYFSETQRNKGNFPGRFSGRQFSNSRSEMNVSTLELGDSALYLCASSAWRGPNTGELFFGEGSRLTVL.

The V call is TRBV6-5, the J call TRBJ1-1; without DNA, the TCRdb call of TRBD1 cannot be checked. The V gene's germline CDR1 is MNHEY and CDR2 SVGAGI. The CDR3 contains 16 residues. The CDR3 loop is CASSYSIAGGAAEAFF.

This chain's CDR3 is CASSVDSGEQFF. The J gene is TRBJ2-1, the V gene TRBV9. The CDR3 is made up of 12 amino acids. Germline CDR1 is SGDLS and CDR2 is YYNGEE.

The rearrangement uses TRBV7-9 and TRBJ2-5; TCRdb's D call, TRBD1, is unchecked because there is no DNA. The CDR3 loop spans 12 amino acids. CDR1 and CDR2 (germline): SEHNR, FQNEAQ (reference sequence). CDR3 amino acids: CASGISRETQYF.

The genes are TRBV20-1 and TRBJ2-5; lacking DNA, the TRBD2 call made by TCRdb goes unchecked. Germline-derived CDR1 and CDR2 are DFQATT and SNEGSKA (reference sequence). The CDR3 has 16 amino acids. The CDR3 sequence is CSAAGLAGGTQETQYF.

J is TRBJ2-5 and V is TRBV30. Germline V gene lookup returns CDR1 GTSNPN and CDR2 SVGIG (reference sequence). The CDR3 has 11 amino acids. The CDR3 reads CAWTAEYTQYF.

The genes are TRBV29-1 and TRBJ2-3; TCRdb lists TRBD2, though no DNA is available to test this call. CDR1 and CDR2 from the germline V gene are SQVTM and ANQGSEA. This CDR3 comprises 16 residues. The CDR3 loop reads CSVGVRREGVIDTQYF.

The CDR3 loop is CASSAMWGRTGELFF. This rearrangement joins TRBV7-2 to TRBJ2-2; without DNA, the TCRdb call of TRBD1 cannot be checked. Germline V gene sequence: CDR1 SGHTA, CDR2 FQGNSA. The CDR3 sequence is 15 residues long.

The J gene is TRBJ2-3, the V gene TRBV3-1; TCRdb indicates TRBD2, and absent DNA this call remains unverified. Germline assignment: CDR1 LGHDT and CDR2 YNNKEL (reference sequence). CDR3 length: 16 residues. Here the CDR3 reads CASSPFLDPGGDTQYF.

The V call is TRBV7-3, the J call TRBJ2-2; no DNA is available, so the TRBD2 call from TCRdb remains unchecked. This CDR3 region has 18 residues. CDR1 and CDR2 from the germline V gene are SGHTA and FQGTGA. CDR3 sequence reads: CASSLGSRAGIFPGELFF.

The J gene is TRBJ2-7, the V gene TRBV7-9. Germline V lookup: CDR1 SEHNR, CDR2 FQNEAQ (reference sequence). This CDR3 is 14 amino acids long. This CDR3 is CASSLAQHTYEQYF.

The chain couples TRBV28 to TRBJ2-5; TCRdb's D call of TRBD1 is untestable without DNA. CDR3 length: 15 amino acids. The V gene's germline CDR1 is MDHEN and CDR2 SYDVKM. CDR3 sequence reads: CASITFRGPQETQYF.

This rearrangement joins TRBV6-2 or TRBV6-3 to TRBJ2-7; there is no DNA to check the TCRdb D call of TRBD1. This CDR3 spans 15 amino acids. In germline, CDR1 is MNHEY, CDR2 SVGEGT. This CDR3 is CATEARDSWTYEQYF.

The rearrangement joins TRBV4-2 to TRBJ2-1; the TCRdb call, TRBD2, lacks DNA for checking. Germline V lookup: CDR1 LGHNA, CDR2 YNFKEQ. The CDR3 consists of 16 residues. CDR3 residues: CASSHPGLLADNEQFF.

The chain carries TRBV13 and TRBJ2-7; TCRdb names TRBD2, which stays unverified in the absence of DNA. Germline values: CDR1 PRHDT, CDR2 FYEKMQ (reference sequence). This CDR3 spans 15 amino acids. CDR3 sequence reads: CASSPSGEVSYEQYF.

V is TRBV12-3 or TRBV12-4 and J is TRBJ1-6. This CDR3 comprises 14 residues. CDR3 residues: CASSLTDGDSPLHF.

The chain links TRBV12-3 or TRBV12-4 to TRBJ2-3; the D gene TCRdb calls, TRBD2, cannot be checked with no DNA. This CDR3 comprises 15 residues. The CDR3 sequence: CASSLSGATGDTQYF.

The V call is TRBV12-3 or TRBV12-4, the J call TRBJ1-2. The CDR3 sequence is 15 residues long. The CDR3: CASSTLIDRYYGYTF.

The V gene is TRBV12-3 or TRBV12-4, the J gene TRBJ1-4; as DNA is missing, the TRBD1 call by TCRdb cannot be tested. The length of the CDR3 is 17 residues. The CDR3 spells CASSLEPGGPSSEKLFF.

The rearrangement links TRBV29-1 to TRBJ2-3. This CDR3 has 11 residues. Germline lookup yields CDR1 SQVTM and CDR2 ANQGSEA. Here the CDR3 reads CSVDSTDTQYF.

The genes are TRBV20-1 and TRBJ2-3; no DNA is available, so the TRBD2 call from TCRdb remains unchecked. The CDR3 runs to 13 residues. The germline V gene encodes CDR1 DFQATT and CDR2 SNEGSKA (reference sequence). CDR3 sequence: CSELADPTDTQYF.

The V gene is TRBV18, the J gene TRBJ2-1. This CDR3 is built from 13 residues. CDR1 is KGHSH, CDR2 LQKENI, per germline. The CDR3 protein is CASSPRAADEQFF.